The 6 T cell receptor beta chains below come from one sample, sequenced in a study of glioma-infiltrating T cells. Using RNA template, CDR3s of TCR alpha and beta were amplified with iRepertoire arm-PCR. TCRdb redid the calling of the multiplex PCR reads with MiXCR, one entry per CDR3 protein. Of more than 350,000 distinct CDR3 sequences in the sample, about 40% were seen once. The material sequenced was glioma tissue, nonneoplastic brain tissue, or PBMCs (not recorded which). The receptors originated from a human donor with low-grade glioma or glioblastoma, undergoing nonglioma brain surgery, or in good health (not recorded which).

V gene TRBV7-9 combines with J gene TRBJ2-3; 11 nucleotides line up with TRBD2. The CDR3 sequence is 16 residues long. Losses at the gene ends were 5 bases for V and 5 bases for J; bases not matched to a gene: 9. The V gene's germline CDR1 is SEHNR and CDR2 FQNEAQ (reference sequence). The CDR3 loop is CASSPGTSGSGDTQYF. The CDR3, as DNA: TGTGCCAGCAGCCCCGGAACTAGCGGGAGTGGAGATACGCAGTATTTT.

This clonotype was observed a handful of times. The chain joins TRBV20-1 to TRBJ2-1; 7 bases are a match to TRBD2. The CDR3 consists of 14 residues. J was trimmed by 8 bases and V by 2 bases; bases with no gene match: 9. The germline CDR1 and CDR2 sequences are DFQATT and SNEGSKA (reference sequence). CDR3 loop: CSARLLAGADEQFF. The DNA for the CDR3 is TGCAGTGCTAGATTGTTAGCGGGTGCCGATGAGCAGTTCTTC.

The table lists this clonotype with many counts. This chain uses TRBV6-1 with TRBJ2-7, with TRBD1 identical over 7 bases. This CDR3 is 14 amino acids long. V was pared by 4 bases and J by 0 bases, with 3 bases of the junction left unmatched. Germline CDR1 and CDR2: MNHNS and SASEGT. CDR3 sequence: CASSGWDSSYEQYF. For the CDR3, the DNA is TGTGCCAGCAGTGGCTGGGACAGCTCCTACGAGCAGTACTTC.

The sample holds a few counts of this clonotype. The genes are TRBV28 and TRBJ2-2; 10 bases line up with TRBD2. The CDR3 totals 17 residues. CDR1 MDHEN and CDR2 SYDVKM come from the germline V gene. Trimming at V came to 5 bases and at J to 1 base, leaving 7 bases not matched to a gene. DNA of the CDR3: TGTGCCAGCAGTCTAATACCTAGCGGGAGGAACACCGGGGAGCTGTTTTTT. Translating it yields CASSLIPSGRNTGELFF.

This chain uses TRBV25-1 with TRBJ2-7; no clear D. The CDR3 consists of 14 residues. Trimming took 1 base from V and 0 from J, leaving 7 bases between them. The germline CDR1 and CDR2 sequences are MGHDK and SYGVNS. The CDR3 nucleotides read TGTGCCAGCAGTGAATCCTCCTCCTCCTACGAGCAGTACTTC. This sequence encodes CASSESSSSYEQYF.

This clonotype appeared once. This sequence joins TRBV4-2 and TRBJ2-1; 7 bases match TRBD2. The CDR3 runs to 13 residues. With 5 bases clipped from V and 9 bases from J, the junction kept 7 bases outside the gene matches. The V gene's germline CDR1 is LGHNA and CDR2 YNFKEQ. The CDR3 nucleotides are TGTGCCAGCAGCTTATTTGGCGGGAGTGAGCAGTTCTTC. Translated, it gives CASSLFGGSEQFF.